This TCR beta chain was identified during a study of T cells after posttransplantation cyclophosphamide. Overall study results and limits: Donor CD8+ memory clones often dominated recipient blood repertoires at later times.

The CDR3 runs 15 residues. V was cut by 1 base and J by 10 bases, with 14 bases left in between. Per the germline V gene, CDR1 is MNHNS and CDR2 is SASEGT. Sequencing used immunoSEQ multiplex PCR; TCRdb keeps in-frame clones, though not all of them. The record shows 25,000 to 35,000 clones for this sample, with no singletons present. At least ten counts were recorded for this clone. The antigen remains unidentified. Input material: PBMCs. The chain is built from TRBV6-1 and TRBJ1-6; possibly TRBD1 for D (6 bases). This receptor was obtained from a woman in her 30s in good health and a related stem cell transplant donor. The CDR3 coding sequence is TGTGCCAGCAGTGAAGGTAGCGGGCAGGGGTCACCCCTCCACTTT. Its translation: CASSEGSGQGSPLHF.